Only a few counts were recorded for the clone carrying this T cell receptor beta chain. Its antigen is unidentified. These data come from a study of T cells in Graves' hyperthyroidism and ophthalmopathy. It was RNA transcripts that yielded the amplified TCR beta CDR3 regions. With the HTBI primer set, the TCR CDR3 went through a first round of RT-PCR. TCRdb analysed the multiplex PCR reads with MiXCR anew, one entry per CDR3 protein. The table lists a few hundred thousand distinct CDR3 sequences, around 20% of them singletons, with over 35% in the top ten. An approximately 9.4 ml volume of fresh peripheral blood provided the PBMCs. Study results and caveats: Researchers found most expanded thyroid clonotypes above 0.001 in blood as well.

Germline CDR1 is LNHDA and CDR2 is SQIVND (reference sequence). The ends were cut back, 1 base at V and 7 bases at J, with 16 bases in the middle. The CDR3 has 15 residues. This sequence originates from a middle-aged man with Graves' hyperthyroidism. The source material was blood. The rearrangement uses TRBV19 and TRBJ1-2, with D uncertain. CDR3 bases: TGTGCCAGTAGTATAGCCGGGCCGAGAGTTGGTGGCTACACCTTC. Translated, it gives CASSIAGPRVGGYTF. Full variable domain (remainder filled in from reference TRBV19 and TRBJ1-2): DGGITQSPKYLFRKEGQNVTLSCEQNLNHDAMYWYRQDPGQGLRLIYYSQIVNDFQKGDIAEGYSVSREKKESFPLTVTSAQKNPTAFYLCASSIAGPRVGGYTFGSGTRLTVV.